These 32 T cell receptor beta chains were sequenced from one sample in a study of chemoradiotherapy in HPV16-positive cancers. Sequencing used immunoSEQ multiplex PCR; TCRdb keeps in-frame clones, though not all of them. This sample has 20,000 to 25,000 clones; about 87% occur once, and the top ten carry 5.8%. The sample was blood, taken from a patient who underwent chemoradiotherapy. The receptors come from a human donor with HPV-associated anogenital cancer.

The chain employs TRBV5-1 and TRBJ2-6, with a tentative D call TRBD2 (5 bases). Trimming removed 0 bases at V and 2 bases at J, with 9 bases between. CDR1 and CDR2 (germline): SGHRS, YFSETQ. The CDR3 has 16 residues. CDR3 amino acids: CASSLVSGTGANVLTF. The CDR3 DNA sequence: TGCGCCAGCAGCTTGGTCTCGGGAACTGGGGCCAACGTCCTGACTTTC.

The gene calls are TRBV9 and TRBJ1-4; D remains unclear. The ends were cut back, 0 bases at V and 1 base at J, with 10 bases in the middle. Germline CDR1 and CDR2: SGDLS and YYNGEE. The CDR3 contains 16 residues. The CDR3 spells CASSVGAMGTNEKLFF. CDR3 nucleotides: TGTGCCAGCAGCGTAGGGGCAATGGGAACTAATGAAAAACTGTTTTTT.

V is TRBV9 and J is TRBJ2-5; D not certain. The germline V gene has CDR1 SGDLS and CDR2 YYNGEE. CDR3 length equals 14 residues. Trimming left V 0 bases short and J 2 bases short, with 8 bases between. The CDR3 DNA is TGTGCCAGCAGCGTAGGTAACCGGCAAGAGACCCAGTACTTC. It codes for CASSVGNRQETQYF.

CDR3 in amino acids: CASSSKNTGELFF. CDR3 DNA: TGTGCCAGCAGCTCGAAGAACACCGGGGAGCTGTTTTTT. The genes are TRBV7-2 and TRBJ2-2, with no clear D. Germline V CDR1 and CDR2: SGHTA, FQGNSA. The V end was cut by 4 bases, the J end by 1 base, with 4 bases between. This CDR3 is built from 13 residues.

The rearrangement joins TRBV5-6 to TRBJ2-3; 8 bases align to TRBD1. CDR3 length: 16 amino acids. CDR1 is SGHDT and CDR2 is YYEEEE in the germline V gene. J lost 2 bases, V lost 5 bases, and 10 bases had no gene match. CDR3 DNA: TGTGCCAGCAGTCGAGGATTGGACAGGGTCACAGATACGCAGTATTTT. This translates into CASSRGLDRVTDTQYF.

This clone showed up just once. This chain uses TRBV7-2 with TRBJ2-5, with D possibly being TRBD1 or TRBD2 (6 bases each). The CDR3 consists of 13 residues. V lost 2 bases, J lost 3 bases, and 7 bases lay in between. CDR1 and CDR2 from the germline V gene are SGHTA and FQGNSA. The CDR3 coding sequence is TGTGCCAGCAGCTTAAGGGGGGAAGAGACCCAGTACTTC. Protein product: CASSLRGEETQYF.

Here the CDR3 DNA reads TGTGCCAGTAGTATCAGGAGGGCAGGGGGTGACTATGGCTACACCTTC. Encoded protein: CASSIRRAGGDYGYTF. This chain uses TRBV19 with TRBJ1-2; 7 nucleotides agree with TRBD1. CDR1 and CDR2 from the germline V gene are LNHDA and SQIVND (reference sequence). The CDR3 is 16 amino acids. Trimming at V came to 3 bases and at J to 3 bases, leaving 10 bases not matched to a gene.

In this sample, this clone turned up a few times. The gene calls are TRBV7-9 and TRBJ2-3, with unresolved D. This CDR3 contains 14 residues. Trimming left V 4 bases short and J 2 bases short, with 10 bases between. CDR1 is SEHNR, CDR2 FQNEAQ, per germline (reference sequence). The CDR3 is CASSSGGYTDTQYF. CDR3 nucleotides: TGTGCCAGCAGCTCTGGTGGCTACACAGATACGCAGTATTTT.

This chain links TRBV5-1 with TRBJ2-2; 9 nucleotides match TRBD2. The CDR3 extends over 14 amino acids. J was trimmed by 6 bases and V by 3 bases; bases with no gene match: 3. The germline V gene has CDR1 SGHRS and CDR2 YFSETQ. As DNA, the CDR3 is TGCGCCAGCAGCTCGGGGACTAGCCCCGGGGAGCTGTTTTTT. Its protein is CASSSGTSPGELFF.

This clone was picked up a small number of times. The chain joins TRBV7-9 to TRBJ1-1; tentatively, D is TRBD1 (5 bases). Germline values: CDR1 SEHNR, CDR2 FQNEAQ (reference sequence). V shed 4 bases and J shed 1 base, with 16 bases lying between them. This CDR3 spans 16 amino acids. The CDR3 coding sequence is TGTGCCAGCAGCTGGGACCGATCTCCTTCGAACACTGAAGCTTTCTTT. It encodes CASSWDRSPSNTEAFF.

The V gene is TRBV6-6, the J gene TRBJ2-1, with D perhaps given as TRBD1 or TRBD2 (5 bases each). CDR1 and CDR2 (germline): MNHNY, SVGAGI (reference sequence). The V gene lost 7 bases and the J gene lost 9 bases, with 13 bases spanning the gap. CDR3 size: 12 residues. CDR3 in DNA: TGTGCCAGCACCTGGGACGCAGGTGAGCAGTTCTTC. Its translation: CASTWDAGEQFF.

This chain links TRBV29-1 with TRBJ2-3; TRBD2 agrees at 9 bases. Germline trimming cut 0 bases from V and 1 base from J; bases unmatched to any gene: 5. CDR3 size: 16 residues. Germline V gene sequence: CDR1 SQVTM, CDR2 ANQGSEA. The DNA of the CDR3 is TGCAGCGTTGAAGAGGGGAAGCGGGGGGGCACAGATACGCAGTATTTT. Protein product: CSVEEGKRGGTDTQYF.

V is TRBV5-4 and J is TRBJ1-1; TRBD1 is a possible D gene (5 bases). CDR1 and CDR2 (germline): SGHNT, YYREEE (reference sequence). The CDR3 has 13 residues. V dropped 0 bases and J dropped 6 bases, with 9 bases sitting between them. This CDR3 is CASSLAGGAEAFF. CDR3 in DNA: TGTGCCAGCAGCTTGGCCGGGGGAGCTGAAGCTTTCTTT. Together with reference TRBV5-4 and TRBJ1-1, the CDR3 gives the full variable domain: ETGVTQSPTHLIKTRGQQVTLRCSSQSGHNTVSWYQQALGQGPQFIFQYYREEENGRGNFPPRFSGLQFPNYSSELNVNALELDDSALYLCASSLAGGAEAFFGQGTRLTVV.

This clone was detected once. This chain connects TRBV7-2 to TRBJ1-3; tentatively, D is TRBD1 (6 bases). CDR3 length equals 14 residues. The germline V gene encodes CDR1 SGHTA and CDR2 FQGNSA. Trimming took off 4 bases at V and 4 bases at J, with 11 bases between the two ends. The CDR3 is CASSSEDRGNTIYF. DNA of the CDR3: TGTGCCAGCAGCTCTGAGGACAGAGGAAACACCATATATTTT.

The rearrangement joins TRBV28 to TRBJ2-5, with D perhaps TRBD1 (6 bases). Germline lookup yields CDR1 MDHEN and CDR2 SYDVKM. The CDR3 is 14 amino acids. V lost 4 bases to trimming and J lost 0 bases, with 9 bases between them. For the CDR3, the DNA is TGTGCCAGCAGTTCCTGGACAGACCAAGAGACCCAGTACTTC. As protein: CASSSWTDQETQYF.

This clone was counted only a few times. This chain uses TRBV18 with TRBJ1-1; D is ambiguous. Germline assignment: CDR1 KGHSH and CDR2 LQKENI. This CDR3 spans 11 amino acids. V was cut by 4 bases and J by 5 bases, with 5 bases left in between. The DNA of the CDR3 is TGTGCCAGCTCACTGGGGACTGAAGCTTTCTTT. Translating gives CASSLGTEAFF.

CDR3 nucleotides: TGTGCCAGCAGCTTAGGTAGCGGGGGGGCCGGTGAGACCCAGTACTTC. Its translation is CASSLGSGGAGETQYF. The chain carries TRBV7-3 and TRBJ2-5; TRBD2 matches 11 bases. CDR3 size: 16 residues. The V and J ends lost 2 bases and 5 bases, in that order; junction bases with no gene match: 7. Germline V lookup: CDR1 SGHTA, CDR2 FQGTGA.

The chain carries TRBV7-2 and TRBJ2-2; 7 nucleotides agree with TRBD2. The germline V gene encodes CDR1 SGHTA and CDR2 FQGNSA. V dropped 6 bases and J dropped 0; count of bases not matched to a gene: 4. There are 15 residues in the CDR3. CDR3 sequence: CASRQGLTNTGELFF. CDR3 coding DNA: TGTGCCAGCAGGCAGGGACTAACGAACACCGGGGAGCTGTTTTTT.

V usage is TRBV5-1 and J usage is TRBJ2-2; 10 bases are shared with TRBD1. The V gene end was trimmed by 2 bases and the J gene end by 6 bases; junction bases not matched to a gene: 4. The CDR3 consists of 15 residues. Germline V gene data show CDR1 as SGHRS and CDR2 as YFSETQ. CDR3 protein: CASSLGGTGAGELFF. The CDR3 DNA sequence: TGCGCCAGCAGCTTAGGAGGGACAGGGGCCGGGGAGCTGTTTTTT. Combining the CDR3 with reference TRBV5-1 and TRBJ2-2 gives the whole variable domain KAGVTQTPRYLIKTRGQQVTLSCSPISGHRSVSWYQQTPGQGLQFLFEYFSETQRNKGNFPGRFSGRQFSNSRSEMNVSTLELGDSALYLCASSLGGTGAGELFFGEGSRLTVL.

This chain links TRBV6-1 with TRBJ1-5; tentative D call: TRBD1 (6 bases). The germline V and J ends were trimmed by 4 bases and 5 bases, with 18 bases remaining between them. CDR3 size: 16 residues. Germline V lookup: CDR1 MNHNS, CDR2 SASEGT. The CDR3 coding sequence is TGTGCCAGCAGTGCGGGGAACAGGGAGGGACATCAGCCCCAGCATTTT. Amino acids: CASSAGNREGHQPQHF.

The CDR3 spells CASSVSGGKETQYF. CDR3 coding DNA: TGTGCCAGCAGCGTTAGCGGGGGGAAAGAGACCCAGTACTTC. The rearrangement uses TRBV5-4 and TRBJ2-5; 10 bases align to TRBD2. There are 14 residues in the CDR3. The germline V gene has CDR1 SGHNT and CDR2 YYREEE (reference sequence). J lost 3 bases, V lost 4 bases, and 3 bases had no gene match.

The chain couples TRBV5-1 to TRBJ2-5; 9 bases line up with TRBD2. V trimming: 4 bases; J trimming: 2 bases; junction bases outside the gene matches: 9. Germline V gene lookup returns CDR1 SGHRS and CDR2 YFSETQ. The CDR3 is 16 amino acids. Written as DNA, the CDR3 is TGCGCCAGCAGCCGATTTAGCGGGGGCGGACAAGAGACCCAGTACTTC. This translates into CASSRFSGGGQETQYF.

V and J are TRBV6-1 and TRBJ2-3, with 10 positions matching TRBD2. Trimming removed 6 bases from V and 1 base from J; junction bases left unmatched: 4. Germline values: CDR1 MNHNS, CDR2 SASEGT. The CDR3 is 15 amino acids. CDR3 sequence: CASRDLAGGTDTQYF. Here the CDR3 DNA reads TGTGCCAGCAGGGATCTAGCGGGGGGCACAGATACGCAGTATTTT.

The chain is built from TRBV6-5 and TRBJ2-7; no reliable D call. The CDR3 runs to 14 residues. CDR1 is MNHEY, CDR2 SVGAGI, per germline. The V end was cut by 2 bases, the J end by 6 bases, with 14 bases between. CDR3 DNA sequence: TGTGCCAGCAGTTACGGGCGGAGCCGAGGCGAGCAGTACTTC. Amino acid sequence: CASSYGRSRGEQYF.

This chain uses TRBV27 with TRBJ2-1; a weak D match, TRBD2 (6 bases). The length of the CDR3 is 16 residues. The germline gives CDR1 MNHEY, CDR2 SMNVEV (reference sequence). Trimming took 1 base from V and 9 from J, leaving 19 bases between them. The CDR3 spells CASSLWGTSRGGEQFF. In DNA, the CDR3 is TGTGCCAGCAGTTTATGGGGTACGTCAAGGGGAGGTGAGCAGTTCTTC.

The chain links TRBV28 to TRBJ2-2; D possibly corresponds to TRBD1 (6 bases). The V end lost 7 bases, the J end lost 3 bases, and 12 bases lay between the germline ends. Germline lookup yields CDR1 MDHEN and CDR2 SYDVKM. This CDR3 region has 14 residues. The CDR3 bases are TGTGCCAGCAAAGGGGACACCTACACCGGGGAGCTGTTTTTT. Residues: CASKGDTYTGELFF.

The rearrangement uses TRBV19 and TRBJ1-1, with D unclear. In germline, CDR1 is LNHDA, CDR2 SQIVND (reference sequence). V was shortened by 8 bases and J by 2 bases, with 12 bases between the two germline ends. The length of the CDR3 is 13 residues. The CDR3 loop reads CASSMWTNTEAFF. In DNA form, the CDR3 reads TGTGCCAGTTCGATGTGGACTAACACTGAAGCTTTCTTT.

The J gene is TRBJ2-5, the V gene TRBV4-1; D remains unclear. The CDR3 covers 15 residues. Germline assignment: CDR1 MGHRA and CDR2 YSYEKL. Trimming pared 0 bases from V and 2 bases from J, leaving 10 bases between. The CDR3 region is CASSQDPQPQETQYF. As DNA, the CDR3 is TGCGCCAGCAGCCAAGACCCCCAGCCTCAAGAGACCCAGTACTTC.

The genes are TRBV27 and TRBJ2-5, with D unclear. Per the germline V gene, CDR1 is MNHEY and CDR2 is SMNVEV (reference sequence). V was shortened by 6 bases and J by 1 base, with 12 bases between the two germline ends. The CDR3 sequence is 14 residues long. This CDR3 is CASSSSGPQETQYF. CDR3 nucleotide sequence: TGTGCCAGCAGCTCTTCGGGTCCCCAAGAGACCCAGTACTTC.

The gene calls are TRBV7-2 and TRBJ2-7, with a possible D match to TRBD2 (6 bases). The CDR3 loop spans 16 amino acids. V gave up 5 bases and J gave up 3 bases, with 20 bases separating them. Germline V CDR1 and CDR2: SGHTA, FQGNSA. The CDR3 is CASSQTGRPELYEQYF. Here the CDR3 DNA reads TGTGCCAGCAGCCAGACGGGGAGGCCAGAGCTCTACGAGCAGTACTTC.

The chain employs TRBV23-1 and TRBJ1-5, with 7 nucleotides matching TRBD1. TRBV23-1 is placed among ORFs of uncertain function. This CDR3 has 15 amino acids. V lost 5 bases, J lost 1 base, and 5 bases stayed unmatched. The CDR3, as DNA: TGCGCCAGCAGTGACAGGGCGCTGAGCAATCAGCCCCAGCATTTT. It codes for CASSDRALSNQPQHF.

V usage is TRBV6-1 and J usage is TRBJ2-5, with D tentatively TRBD2 (6 bases). The J call could be wrong; TRBJ2-7 is a better fit for the DNA end. This CDR3 is built from 15 residues. CDR1 and CDR2 from the germline V gene are MNHNS and SASEGT. Here the CDR3 reads CASSEALAQAYEQYF. Written as DNA, the CDR3 is TGTGCCAGCAGTGAAGCGCTAGCGCAGGCCTACGAGCAGTACTTC.